The T cell receptor (beta chain) under discussion was sequenced for a study of blood T cell repertoires in COVID-19. How the authors handled the data: Amplification from reference gene primers served as the basis for estimated nucleated cell counts. TCRdb's table, derived via immunoSEQ multiplex PCR, lists solely in-frame clones and lacks some. V and J calls and clone size come straight from that table; D and trimming were deduced from the DNA. The sample shows 150,000 to 200,000 clones, 86% of them seen only once. Germline V gene lookup returns CDR1 DFQATT and CDR2 SNEGSKA (reference sequence). The CDR3 is 12 amino acids. Trimming took off 6 bases at V and 10 bases at J, with 18 bases between the two ends.

This TCR derives from a woman between 65 and 79 years old with acute or convalescent COVID-19. This chain connects TRBV20-1 to TRBJ1-1; D possibly corresponds to TRBD1 (5 bases). Material: peripheral blood. The CDR3 DNA reads as TGCAGTGCCAGTGATTCAGGGTTCGCAGCTTTCTTT. It is translated as CSASDSGFAAFF.